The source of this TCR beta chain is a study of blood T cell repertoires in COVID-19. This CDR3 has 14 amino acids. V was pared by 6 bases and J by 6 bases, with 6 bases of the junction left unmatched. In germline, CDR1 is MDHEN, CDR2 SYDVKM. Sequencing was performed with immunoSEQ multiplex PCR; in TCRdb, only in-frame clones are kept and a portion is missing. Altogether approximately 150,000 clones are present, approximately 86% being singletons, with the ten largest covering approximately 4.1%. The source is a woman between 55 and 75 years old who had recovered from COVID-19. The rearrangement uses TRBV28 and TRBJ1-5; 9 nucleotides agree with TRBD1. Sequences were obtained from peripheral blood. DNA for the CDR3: TGTGCCAGCAGGGCAACAGGGGGCGTTCAGCCCCAGCATTTT. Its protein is CASRATGGVQPQHF.